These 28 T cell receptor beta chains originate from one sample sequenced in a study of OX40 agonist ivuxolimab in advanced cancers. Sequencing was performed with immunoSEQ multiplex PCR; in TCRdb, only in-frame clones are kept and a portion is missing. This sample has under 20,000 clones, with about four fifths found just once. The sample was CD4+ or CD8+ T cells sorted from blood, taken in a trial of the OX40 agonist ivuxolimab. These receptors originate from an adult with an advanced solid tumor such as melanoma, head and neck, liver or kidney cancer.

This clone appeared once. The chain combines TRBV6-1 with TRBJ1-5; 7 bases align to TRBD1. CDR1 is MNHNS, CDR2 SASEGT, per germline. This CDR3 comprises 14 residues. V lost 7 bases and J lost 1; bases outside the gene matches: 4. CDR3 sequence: CASNPTGSNQPQHF. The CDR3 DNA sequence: TGTGCCAGCAACCCGACAGGGAGCAATCAGCCCCAGCATTTT.

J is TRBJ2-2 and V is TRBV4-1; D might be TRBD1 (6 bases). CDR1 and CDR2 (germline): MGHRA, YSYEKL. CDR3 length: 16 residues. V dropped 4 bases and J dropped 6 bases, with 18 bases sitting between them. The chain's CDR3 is CASSRILGQQSGELFF. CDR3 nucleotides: TGCGCCAGCAGCCGTATACTTGGACAGCAGTCCGGGGAGCTGTTTTTT.

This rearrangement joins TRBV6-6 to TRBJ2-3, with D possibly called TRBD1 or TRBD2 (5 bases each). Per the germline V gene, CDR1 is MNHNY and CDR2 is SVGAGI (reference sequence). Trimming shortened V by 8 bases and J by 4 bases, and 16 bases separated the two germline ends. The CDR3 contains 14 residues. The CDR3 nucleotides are TGTGCCAGCCCCACTAAAGGGACGCCAGATACGCAGTATTTT. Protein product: CASPTKGTPDTQYF.

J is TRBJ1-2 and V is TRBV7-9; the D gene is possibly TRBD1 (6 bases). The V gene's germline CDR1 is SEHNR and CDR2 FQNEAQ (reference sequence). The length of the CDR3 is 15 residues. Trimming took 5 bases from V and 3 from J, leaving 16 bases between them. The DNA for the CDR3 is TGTGCCAGCAGCCCCGGCGGAGGGGGTGACTATGGCTACACCTTC. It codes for CASSPGGGGDYGYTF.

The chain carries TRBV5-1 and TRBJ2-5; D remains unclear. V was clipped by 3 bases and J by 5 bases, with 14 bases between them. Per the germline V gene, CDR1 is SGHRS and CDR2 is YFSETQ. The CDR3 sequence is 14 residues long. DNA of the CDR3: TGCGCCAGCAGCTCTCTTGGTCCCGGGGAGACCCAGTACTTC. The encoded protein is CASSSLGPGETQYF.

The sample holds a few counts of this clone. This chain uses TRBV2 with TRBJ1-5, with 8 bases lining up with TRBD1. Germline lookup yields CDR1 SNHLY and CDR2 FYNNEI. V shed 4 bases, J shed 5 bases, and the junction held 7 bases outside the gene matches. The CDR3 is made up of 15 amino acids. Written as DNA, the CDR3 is TGTGCCAGCAGTGGCGGACAGGGCTCCTATCAGCCCCAGCATTTT. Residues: CASSGGQGSYQPQHF.

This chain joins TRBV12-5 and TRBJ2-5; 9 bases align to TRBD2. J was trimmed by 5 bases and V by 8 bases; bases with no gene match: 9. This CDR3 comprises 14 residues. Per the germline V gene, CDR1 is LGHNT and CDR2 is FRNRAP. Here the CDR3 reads CASTVGGRGETQYF. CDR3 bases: TGTGCTAGTACCGTTGGCGGGAGGGGGGAGACCCAGTACTTC.

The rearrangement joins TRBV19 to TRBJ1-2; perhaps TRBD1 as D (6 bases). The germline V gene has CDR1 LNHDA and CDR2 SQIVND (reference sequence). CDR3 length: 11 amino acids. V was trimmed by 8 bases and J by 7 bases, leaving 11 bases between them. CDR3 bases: TGTGCCAGTGGACAGTCCCTTGGCTACACCTTC. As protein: CASGQSLGYTF.

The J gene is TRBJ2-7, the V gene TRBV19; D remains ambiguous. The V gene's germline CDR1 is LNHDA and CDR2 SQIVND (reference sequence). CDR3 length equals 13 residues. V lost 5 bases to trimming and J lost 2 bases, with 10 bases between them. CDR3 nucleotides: TGTGCCAGTAGTGCAGCACAGACCTACGAGCAGTACTTC. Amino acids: CASSAAQTYEQYF.

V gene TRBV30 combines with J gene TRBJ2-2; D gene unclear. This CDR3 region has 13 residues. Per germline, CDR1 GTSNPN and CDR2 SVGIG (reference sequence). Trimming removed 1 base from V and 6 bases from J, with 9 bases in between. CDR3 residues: CAWSGLGSGELFF. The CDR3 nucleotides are TGTGCCTGGAGTGGGTTGGGATCCGGGGAGCTGTTTTTT.

CDR3 sequence: CASRGAGETGELFF. The CDR3 region has the DNA TGTGCCAGTAGGGGAGCGGGAGAGACCGGGGAGCTGTTTTTT. The chain joins TRBV19 to TRBJ2-2; 8 nucleotides match TRBD2. In germline, CDR1 is LNHDA, CDR2 SQIVND (reference sequence). V shed 6 bases and J 5 bases; nucleotides not matched to a gene: 5. The CDR3 totals 14 residues.

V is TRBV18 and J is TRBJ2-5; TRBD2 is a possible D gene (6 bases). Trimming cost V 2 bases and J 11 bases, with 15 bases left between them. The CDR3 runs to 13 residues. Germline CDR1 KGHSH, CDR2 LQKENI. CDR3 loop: CASSPKDPGEQYF. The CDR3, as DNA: TGTGCCAGCTCACCAAAGGACCCGGGGGAGCAGTACTTC.

Written as DNA, the CDR3 is TGTGCCAGCAGCGAACAGGGTAGCTCCTACGAGCAGTACTTC. Its protein product is CASSEQGSSYEQYF. The rearrangement links TRBV11-2 to TRBJ2-7; D possibly corresponds to TRBD1 (6 bases). The germline V and J ends were trimmed by 5 bases and 0 bases, with 11 bases remaining between them. This CDR3 has 14 residues. In germline, CDR1 is SGHAT, CDR2 FQNNGV.

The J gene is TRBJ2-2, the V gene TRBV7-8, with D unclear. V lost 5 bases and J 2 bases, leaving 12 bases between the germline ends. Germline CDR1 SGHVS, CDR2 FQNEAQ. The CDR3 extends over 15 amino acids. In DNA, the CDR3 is TGTGCCAGCAGCCGCCGACGGGTAAACACCGGGGAGCTGTTTTTT. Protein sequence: CASSRRRVNTGELFF.

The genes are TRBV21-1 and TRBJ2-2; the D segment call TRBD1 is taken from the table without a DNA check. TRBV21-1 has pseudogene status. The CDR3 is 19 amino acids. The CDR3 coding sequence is TGTGCCAGCACCCTTGGGGCAACGGGACATAGGTACAACACCGGGGAGCTGTTTTTT. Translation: CASTLGATGHRYNTGELFF.

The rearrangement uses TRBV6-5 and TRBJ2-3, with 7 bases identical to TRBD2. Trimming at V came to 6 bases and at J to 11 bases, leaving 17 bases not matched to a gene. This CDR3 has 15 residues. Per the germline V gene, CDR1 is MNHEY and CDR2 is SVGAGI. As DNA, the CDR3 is TGTGCCAGCAGGGCGACAGTGACCTCTCCGGGGGGGCAGTATTTT. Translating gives CASRATVTSPGGQYF.

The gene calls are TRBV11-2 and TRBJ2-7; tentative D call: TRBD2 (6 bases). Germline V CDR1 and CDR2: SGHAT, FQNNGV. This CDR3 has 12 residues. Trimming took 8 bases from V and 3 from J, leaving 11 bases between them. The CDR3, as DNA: TGTGCCAGCGGACATAGCGGCTACGAGCAGTACTTC. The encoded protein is CASGHSGYEQYF.

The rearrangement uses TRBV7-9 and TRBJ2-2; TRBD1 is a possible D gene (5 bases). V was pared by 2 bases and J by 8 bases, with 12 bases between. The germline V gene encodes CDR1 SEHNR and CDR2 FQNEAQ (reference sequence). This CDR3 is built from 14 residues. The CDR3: CASSLPGILGELFF. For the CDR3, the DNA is TGTGCCAGCAGCTTACCAGGGATCCTGGGGGAGCTGTTTTTT.

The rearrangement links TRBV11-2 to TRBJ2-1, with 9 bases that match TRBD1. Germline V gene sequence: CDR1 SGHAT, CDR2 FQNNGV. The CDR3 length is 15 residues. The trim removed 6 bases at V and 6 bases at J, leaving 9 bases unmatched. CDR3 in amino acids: CASSLDRGSGNEQFF. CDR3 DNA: TGTGCCAGCAGTCTCGACAGGGGGTCCGGCAATGAGCAGTTCTTC.

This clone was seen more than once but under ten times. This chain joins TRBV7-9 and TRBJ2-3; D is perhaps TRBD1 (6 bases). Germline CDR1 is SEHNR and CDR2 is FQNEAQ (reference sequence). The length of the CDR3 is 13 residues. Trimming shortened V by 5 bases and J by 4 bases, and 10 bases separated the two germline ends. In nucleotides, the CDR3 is TGTGCCAGCAGCCCCAGGGGCCCAGATACGCAGTATTTT. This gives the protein CASSPRGPDTQYF.

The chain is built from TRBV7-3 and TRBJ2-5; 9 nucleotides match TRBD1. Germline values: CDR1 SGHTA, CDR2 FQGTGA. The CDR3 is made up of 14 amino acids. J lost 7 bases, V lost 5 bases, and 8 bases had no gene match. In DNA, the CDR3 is TGTGCCAGCAGCACGGGACAGGGACCGGCGACCCAGTACTTC. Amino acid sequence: CASSTGQGPATQYF.

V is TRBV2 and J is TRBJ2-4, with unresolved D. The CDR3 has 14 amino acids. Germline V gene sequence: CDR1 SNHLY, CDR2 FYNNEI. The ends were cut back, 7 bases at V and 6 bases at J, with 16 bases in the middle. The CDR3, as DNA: TGTGCCAGCACTCTACTCGTGACGGTAAACATTCAGTACTTC. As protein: CASTLLVTVNIQYF.

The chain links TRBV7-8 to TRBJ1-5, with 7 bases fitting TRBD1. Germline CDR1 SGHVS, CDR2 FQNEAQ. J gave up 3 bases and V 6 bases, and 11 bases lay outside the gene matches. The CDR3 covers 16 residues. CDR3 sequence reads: CASRPYPTGSNQPQHF. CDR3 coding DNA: TGTGCCAGCAGACCTTATCCGACAGGGTCCAATCAGCCCCAGCATTTT.

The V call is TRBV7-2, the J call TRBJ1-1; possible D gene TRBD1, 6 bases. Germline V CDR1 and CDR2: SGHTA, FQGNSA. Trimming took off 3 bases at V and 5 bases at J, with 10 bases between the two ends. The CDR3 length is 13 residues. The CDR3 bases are TGTGCCAGCAGCTTGGGGGGCCGGACTGAAGCTTTCTTT. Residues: CASSLGGRTEAFF.

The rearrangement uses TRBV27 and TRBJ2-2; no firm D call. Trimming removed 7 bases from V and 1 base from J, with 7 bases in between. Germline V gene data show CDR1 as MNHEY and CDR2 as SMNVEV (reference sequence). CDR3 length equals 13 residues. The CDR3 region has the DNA TGTGCCAGCACCCGAAAGAACACCGGGGAGCTGTTTTTT. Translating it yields CASTRKNTGELFF.

Written as DNA, the CDR3 is TGTGCCAGCAGTGAAGCGGTCGGGTCGGACAGGCTACCTTACGAGCAGTACTTC. It translates to CASSEAVGSDRLPYEQYF. V and J are TRBV2 and TRBJ2-7; 7 nucleotides match TRBD1. This CDR3 has 18 amino acids. Germline V gene sequence: CDR1 SNHLY, CDR2 FYNNEI. J lost 4 bases, V lost 0 bases, and 15 bases had no gene match.

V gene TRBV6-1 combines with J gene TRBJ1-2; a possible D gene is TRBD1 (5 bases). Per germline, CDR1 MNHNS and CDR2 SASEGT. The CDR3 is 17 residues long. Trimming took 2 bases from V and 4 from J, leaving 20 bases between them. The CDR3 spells CASSEQPTAGSAYGYTF. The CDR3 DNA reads TGTGCCAGCAGTGAACAACCGACGGCAGGGTCCGCCTATGGCTACACCTTC.

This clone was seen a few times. This CDR3 reads CASSERTGANQPQHF. The CDR3 nucleotides read TGTGCCAGCAGTGAAAGGACAGGGGCTAATCAGCCCCAGCATTTT. The V gene is TRBV2, the J gene TRBJ1-5; 9 bases align to TRBD1. The V gene end was trimmed by 2 bases and the J gene end by 4 bases; junction bases not matched to a gene: 3. Per the germline V gene, CDR1 is SNHLY and CDR2 is FYNNEI. This CDR3 comprises 15 residues. Full variable domain (missing parts from reference TRBV2 and TRBJ1-5): EPEVTQTPSHQVTQMGQEVILRCVPISNHLYFYWYRQILGQKVEFLVSFYNNEISEKSEIFDDQFSVERPDGSNFTLKIRSTKLEDSAMYFCASSERTGANQPQHFGDGTRLSIL.